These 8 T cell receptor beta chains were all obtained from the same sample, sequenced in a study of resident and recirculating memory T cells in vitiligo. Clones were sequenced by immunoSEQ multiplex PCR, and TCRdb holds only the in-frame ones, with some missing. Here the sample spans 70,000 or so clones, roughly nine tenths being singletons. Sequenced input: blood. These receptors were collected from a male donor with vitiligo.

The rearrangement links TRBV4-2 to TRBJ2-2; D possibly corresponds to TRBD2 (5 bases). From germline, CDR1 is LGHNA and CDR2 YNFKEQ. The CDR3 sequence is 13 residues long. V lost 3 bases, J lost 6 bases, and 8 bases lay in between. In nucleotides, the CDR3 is TGTGCCAGCAGCCAGAACGGGGCCGGGGAGCTGTTTTTT. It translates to CASSQNGAGELFF.

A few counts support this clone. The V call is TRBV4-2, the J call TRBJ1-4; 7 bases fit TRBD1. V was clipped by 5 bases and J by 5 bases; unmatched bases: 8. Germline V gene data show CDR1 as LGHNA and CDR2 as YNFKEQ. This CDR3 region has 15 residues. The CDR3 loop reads CASSGGQDGNEKLFF. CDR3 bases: TGTGCCAGCAGCGGAGGACAGGATGGAAATGAAAAACTGTTTTTT.

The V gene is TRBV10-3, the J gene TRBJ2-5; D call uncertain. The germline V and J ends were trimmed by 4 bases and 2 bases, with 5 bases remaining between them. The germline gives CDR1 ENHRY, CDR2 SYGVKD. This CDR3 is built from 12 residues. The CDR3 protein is CAISGTQETQYF. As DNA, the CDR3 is TGTGCCATCAGTGGAACACAAGAGACCCAGTACTTC.

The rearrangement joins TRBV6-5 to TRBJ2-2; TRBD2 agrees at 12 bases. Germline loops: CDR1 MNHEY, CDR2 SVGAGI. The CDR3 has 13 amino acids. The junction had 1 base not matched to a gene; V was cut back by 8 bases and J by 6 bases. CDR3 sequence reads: CASSSGGAGELFF. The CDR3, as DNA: TGTGCCAGCTCTAGCGGGGGGGCCGGGGAGCTGTTTTTT.

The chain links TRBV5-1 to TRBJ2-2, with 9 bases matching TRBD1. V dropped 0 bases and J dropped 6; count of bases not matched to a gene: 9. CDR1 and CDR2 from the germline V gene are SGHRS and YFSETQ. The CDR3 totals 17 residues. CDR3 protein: CASSLAPDRGKSGELFF. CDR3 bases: TGCGCCAGCAGCTTGGCTCCGGACAGGGGTAAATCCGGGGAGCTGTTTTTT.

The CDR3 sequence: CAISEETRGTGELFF. In nucleotides, the CDR3 is TGTGCCATCAGTGAGGAAACCAGGGGCACCGGGGAGCTGTTTTTT. The chain is built from TRBV10-3 and TRBJ2-2; possibly TRBD1 for D (6 bases). The CDR3 runs to 15 residues. In germline, CDR1 is ENHRY, CDR2 SYGVKD. Between the trimmed V and J ends, which lost 2 bases and 4 bases, there was a span of 11 bases.

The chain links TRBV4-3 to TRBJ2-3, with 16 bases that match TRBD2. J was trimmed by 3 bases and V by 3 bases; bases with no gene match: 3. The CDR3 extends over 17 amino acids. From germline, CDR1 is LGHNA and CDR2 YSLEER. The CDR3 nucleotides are TGCGCCAGCAGCCAGGCGGGACTAGCGGGGGGGACAGATACGCAGTATTTT. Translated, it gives CASSQAGLAGGTDTQYF.

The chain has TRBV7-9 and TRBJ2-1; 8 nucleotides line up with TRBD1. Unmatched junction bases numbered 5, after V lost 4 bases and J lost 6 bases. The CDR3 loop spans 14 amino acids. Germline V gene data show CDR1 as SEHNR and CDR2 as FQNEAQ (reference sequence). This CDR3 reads CASSSGTGPNEQFF. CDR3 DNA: TGTGCCAGCAGCTCCGGGACAGGACCCAATGAGCAGTTCTTC. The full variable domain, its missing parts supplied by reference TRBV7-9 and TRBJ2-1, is DTGVSQNPRHKITKRGQNVTFRCDPISEHNRLYWYRQTLGQGPEFLTYFQNEAQLEKSRLLSDRFSAERPKGSFSTLEIQRTEQGDSAMYLCASSSGTGPNEQFFGPGTRLTVL.